A selection of T cell receptor beta chains follows, all from one sample in a study of PD-L1 blockade in urothelial cancer. Here immunoSEQ multiplex PCR was the method, and the copy in TCRdb shows in-frame clones only, minus some. Among more than 95,000 clones listed, 86% were seen once. The source was PBMCs, collected around atezolizumab (anti-PD-L1) treatment. The receptors shown here come from a man over 45 with urothelial cancer. Each CDR3 is given with its conserved first and last residue. The D gene is left open where the match is weak. The size entry is marked missing in some rows and otherwise reads once, few, many or a size class.

TGTGCCAGCAGCCCTGGACTAGCAGAGACCCAGTACTTC	CASSPGLAETQYF	TRBJ2-5	TRBV5-4	TRBD2	-
TGTGCCAGCAGACTCAAAAGCTCTGGGGCCAACGTCCTGACTTTC	CASRLKSSGANVLTF	TRBJ2-6	TRBV6-5	-	once
TGTGCCAGCAGCTTATCCGGGGGGGACAGGGGTGGTCATGAGCAGTTCTTC	CASSLSGGDRGGHEQFF	TRBJ2-1	TRBV7-9	TRBD1	-
TGCGCCAGCAGTTCAGGTCTCAGCTCCTACGAGCAGTACTTC	CASSSGLSSYEQYF	TRBJ2-7	TRBV5-1	-	-
TGTGCCTGGAGTCGGAGCGGGGGCTACGAGCAGTACTTC	CAWSRSGGYEQYF	TRBJ2-7	TRBV30	TRBD2	once
TGTGCCAGCAGCCCGACTAGCGGGAGTGGGTCAGATACGCAGTATTTT	CASSPTSGSGSDTQYF	TRBJ2-3	TRBV11-2	TRBD2	-
TGTGCCAGCAGTCTACTAGGTACAGGGGACACTGAAGCTTTCTTT	CASSLLGTGDTEAFF	TRBJ1-1	TRBV6-5	TRBD1	-
TGTGCCAGCAGTCCGACGGACAGCTCCAAGGTATTTGCTTTCTTT	CASSPTDSSKVFAFF	TRBJ1-1	TRBV6-5	-	-
TGCGCCAGCAGCCAAGATTTTCGGACAGAATATGGCTACACCTTC	CASSQDFRTEYGYTF	TRBJ1-2	TRBV4-1	-	-
TGTGCCAGCTCACCTAGGCGGGAGGGTGAGCAGTTCTTC	CASSPRREGEQFF	TRBJ2-1	TRBV18	TRBD2	-
TGTGCCAGCAGCCGGACTAGCTCCTATAATTCACCCCTCCACTTT	CASSRTSSYNSPLHF	TRBJ1-6	TRBV7-2	-	many
TGTGCCAGCATTGAAGGACAGGGGTTTGGCTACACCTTC	CASIEGQGFGYTF	TRBJ1-2	TRBV2	TRBD1	-
TGTGCCAGCAGTCCCCACCCAGGGTCTGGGGCCAACGTCCTGACTTTC	CASSPHPGSGANVLTF	TRBJ2-6	TRBV6-6	-	few
TGTGCCTGGAGTTTAGGGGGCGGATATCATGGCTACACCTTC	CAWSLGGGYHGYTF	TRBJ1-2	TRBV30	TRBD1	once
TGTGCCTGGAGTGGGCAGGGTAATCAGCCCCAGCATTTT	CAWSGQGNQPQHF	TRBJ1-5	TRBV30	-	-
TGTGCCAGCAAACAGGCCAGCAGGAACACTGAAGCTTTCTTT	CASKQASRNTEAFF	TRBJ1-1	TRBV6-5	-	-
TGTGCCAGCAGTGCCTCCGGGAAAAAACGCGCCGAGCAGTACTTC	CASSASGKKRAEQYF	TRBJ2-7	TRBV6-5	-	-
TGTGCCAGTAGTATGTCCCACCCGGCGGGATCCCACAATGAGCAGTTCTTC	CASSMSHPAGSHNEQFF	TRBJ2-1	TRBV19	-	-
TGTGCCACCAGCAGAGACTCCGAGGGACAAGAAGATGAAGCTTTCTTT	CATSRDSEGQEDEAFF	TRBJ1-1	TRBV15	-	few
TGTGCCACCGGGACTGGAAACTACTATGGCTACACCTTC	CATGTGNYYGYTF	TRBJ1-2	TRBV19	-	-
TGCGCCAGCAGTTCGGACATTTACAATGAGCAGTTCTTC	CASSSDIYNEQFF	TRBJ2-1	TRBV10-1	-	once
TGTGCCAGCAGCTTAGCGGGAGGAGGTAATGAGCAGTTCTTC	CASSLAGGGNEQFF	TRBJ2-1	TRBV7-9	-	-
TGCGCCAGCAGTGTTACTAGCGGGTATTACGAGCAGTACTTC	CASSVTSGYYEQYF	TRBJ2-7	TRBV10-2	TRBD2	-
TGTGCCACCAGCAGGGGCTCGAACCAGCCCCAGCATTTT	CATSRGSNQPQHF	TRBJ1-5	TRBV15	-	-
TGTGCCAGCAGATATCCAGCCCGGAGGGGTAGGGATGAGCAGTTCTTC	CASRYPARRGRDEQFF	TRBJ2-1	TRBV28	-	-
TGTGCCAGCCACGCGTCTTACAGGAAGAACACTGAAGCTTTCTTT	CASHASYRKNTEAFF	TRBJ1-1	TRBV28	-	-
TGTGCCAGCAGCTTGGGTAAACAGGGAACCTACGAGCAGTACTTC	CASSLGKQGTYEQYF	TRBJ2-7	TRBV5-4	-	-
TGTGCCAGCAGCGAGGGACTAGCGAACACCGGGGAGCTGTTTTTT	CASSEGLANTGELFF	TRBJ2-2	TRBV9	TRBD2	-
TGTGCCAGCAGCCCCAGGCCCCAGGTTGGCTACACCTTC	CASSPRPQVGYTF	TRBJ1-2	TRBV5-8	-	few
TGTGCCAGCAGGACTTTGGGTAACACTGAAGCTTTCTTT	CASRTLGNTEAFF	TRBJ1-1	TRBV6-5	-	once
TGTGCCAGCAGCTTAGGGTTAGCGGGAGTGGGGGCCTACAATGAGCAGTTCTTC	CASSLGLAGVGAYNEQFF	TRBJ2-1	TRBV11-2	TRBD2	-
TGTGCCTGGAGGGCGGGATGGGGCGATGAGCAGTTCTTC	CAWRAGWGDEQFF	TRBJ2-1	TRBV30	-	-
TGTGCCAGCAGCCAGGGGGCTATCTCCTACAATGAGCAGTTCTTC	CASSQGAISYNEQFF	TRBJ2-1	TRBV7-2	TRBD1	few
TGCGCCAGCAGCTTGGGCCAGTTGGGCGATGAGCAGTTCTTC	CASSLGQLGDEQFF	TRBJ2-1	TRBV5-1	-	-
TGTGCCAGCAGTTTATCCATCCCCGGGTGGGCAGATACGCAGTATTTT	CASSLSIPGWADTQYF	TRBJ2-3	TRBV27	-	-
TGTGCCAGTAGCAGCGGGAGGAGGGCCGGGGAGCTGTTTTTT	CASSSGRRAGELFF	TRBJ2-2	TRBV19	TRBD2	-
TGTGCCAGCAGCACTAGCGGGAGGGCCTACGAGCAGTACTTC	CASSTSGRAYEQYF	TRBJ2-7	TRBV27	TRBD2	-
TGCGCCAGCAGCTTGGGCGTTGTGAGTGAGCAGTTCTTC	CASSLGVVSEQFF	TRBJ2-1	TRBV5-1	-	once
TGTGCCAGCAGTGCAGTCATGAACACTGAAGCTTTCTTT	CASSAVMNTEAFF	TRBJ1-1	TRBV2	-	-
TGTGCCAGCAGCGCAGGGATCGGTGGAAACACCATATATTTT	CASSAGIGGNTIYF	TRBJ1-3	TRBV9	-	few
TGTGCCAGCAGTTCAGGGAAGGGTTCACCCCTCCACTTT	CASSSGKGSPLHF	TRBJ1-6	TRBV6-5	-	-